The 25 T cell receptor beta chains in this list originate from one sample, sequenced in a study of human CD8 memory T cell subsets (dated by TCRdb to 2020 to 2022). The sample was run on a NextSeq 550. A Human TCR Profiling Kit was used to prepare UMI-labeled 5' RACE TCRbeta libraries. TCRdb reprocessed the reads, reporting each CDR3 protein sequence once and no DNA. The sample's own table lists about 8,800 distinct CDR3 sequences. The ten largest account for around 14% of the sample. Progenitor exhausted-like memory CD8+ T cells (TPEX) were defined as CCR7+ PD-1+ TIGIT+ early differentiated memory cells with dysfunctional, exhausted-like traits. The source material was CD8+ T cells from PBMCs. The receptor source for this set is a human donor in good health.

The J gene is TRBJ2-3, the V gene TRBV28; the TRBD1 assignment by TCRdb is unverifiable without DNA. The CDR3 contains 16 residues. In germline, CDR1 is MDHEN, CDR2 SYDVKM. The CDR3 sequence is CASSFLTEDSTDTQYF.

CDR3 protein: CASSFSLGLNPTDTQYF. This chain links TRBV7-9 with TRBJ2-3. This CDR3 comprises 17 residues. Per the germline V gene, CDR1 is SEHNR and CDR2 is FQNEAQ (reference sequence).

This chain links TRBV7-9 with TRBJ2-7; TCRdb's D call, TRBD1, is unchecked because there is no DNA. CDR3 length: 16 amino acids. The germline V gene encodes CDR1 SEHNR and CDR2 FQNEAQ (reference sequence). The CDR3 loop is CASSLKGLLTTYEQYF.

CDR3 protein: CASSQKLAGQGTDTQYF. The chain has TRBV4-3 and TRBJ2-3; TCRdb's assignment of TRBD1 cannot be checked, as there is no DNA. CDR3 length: 17 residues. Germline CDR1 reads LGHNA; CDR2 reads YSLEER.

The V call is TRBV7-9, the J call TRBJ2-1; as DNA is missing, the TRBD2 call by TCRdb cannot be tested. CDR1 and CDR2 from the germline V gene are SEHNR and FQNEAQ (reference sequence). The CDR3 consists of 12 residues. The CDR3 loop reads CATGPVGNEQFF.

CDR3 sequence reads: CSVEGLQEETQYF. The genes are TRBV29-1 and TRBJ2-5. Germline V lookup: CDR1 SQVTM, CDR2 ANQGSEA. The CDR3 loop spans 13 amino acids.

V and J are TRBV3-1 and TRBJ2-1; TCRdb selects TRBD1, and the lack of DNA leaves this call unchecked. Germline CDR1 LGHDT, CDR2 YNNKEL (reference sequence). The CDR3 is 17 residues long. The CDR3 sequence is CASSQSRQGAIRGLEFF.

CDR3 in amino acids: CATSRDGLGGDIQYF. This chain uses TRBV15 with TRBJ2-4; TCRdb's D call of TRBD2 is untestable without DNA. The germline gives CDR1 LNHNV, CDR2 YYDKDF (reference sequence). This CDR3 is built from 15 residues.

This sequence joins TRBV7-2 and TRBJ2-2; the D gene TCRdb calls, TRBD2, cannot be checked with no DNA. The CDR3 extends over 15 amino acids. The germline gives CDR1 SGHTA, CDR2 FQGNSA. CDR3 sequence: CASPKEGSITGELFF.

The chain links TRBV19 to TRBJ2-4; TCRdb designates TRBD2, a call that cannot be tested without DNA. Per germline, CDR1 LNHDA and CDR2 SQIVND (reference sequence). The CDR3 consists of 16 residues. This chain's CDR3 is CASSILPSRAKNIQYF.

The chain joins TRBV15 to TRBJ2-1; TCRdb lists TRBD2, though no DNA is available to test this call. CDR1 is LNHNV and CDR2 is YYDKDF in the germline V gene (reference sequence). This CDR3 has 16 amino acids. CDR3: CATSRDLRLANNEQFF.

This sequence joins TRBV7-9 and TRBJ2-1; the TCRdb D gene call, TRBD1, has no DNA to confirm it. Per the germline V gene, CDR1 is SEHNR and CDR2 is FQNEAQ (reference sequence). The CDR3 runs to 15 residues. The CDR3 here is CASSLAQGTDNEQFF.

This chain links TRBV6-1 with TRBJ2-7; TCRdb calls TRBD1, which cannot be checked without DNA. Germline lookup yields CDR1 MNHNS and CDR2 SASEGT. The CDR3 is made up of 17 amino acids. The CDR3 is CASSEGPTGTGQYEQYF.

Considering frequency, this clonotype is medium-sized. The chain combines TRBV20-1 with TRBJ1-3; TCRdb selects TRBD1, and the lack of DNA leaves this call unchecked. Germline loops: CDR1 DFQATT, CDR2 SNEGSKA (reference sequence). This CDR3 spans 17 amino acids. CDR3: CSARDDLDALGGNTIYF.

This clonotype is classed as medium-sized by frequency. The chain uses TRBV5-5 and TRBJ1-1; TCRdb reports TRBD1, a call that lacks DNA to check it against. This CDR3 spans 15 amino acids. Germline V lookup: CDR1 SGHKS, CDR2 YYEKEE (reference sequence). The CDR3 region is CASSLERPVNTEAFF.

By frequency, this clonotype registers medium-sized. The chain is built from TRBV18 and TRBJ1-2; TCRdb names TRBD1, which stays unverified in the absence of DNA. This CDR3 is 17 amino acids long. The germline V gene has CDR1 KGHSH and CDR2 LQKENI. CDR3 sequence: CASSPPPGTQANYGYTF.

This clonotype counts as medium-sized (0.01 to 0.1%) by frequency. This sequence joins TRBV7-3 and TRBJ2-1; TCRdb proposes TRBD2, but this gene call is untestable without DNA. Germline loops: CDR1 SGHTA, CDR2 FQGTGA. This CDR3 is built from 16 residues. CDR3 sequence: CASSSPGTSGGGEQFF.

The gene calls are TRBV7-9 and TRBJ2-3; TCRdb selects TRBD1, and the lack of DNA leaves this call unchecked. CDR3 length equals 14 residues. Germline-derived CDR1 and CDR2 are SEHNR and FQNEAQ (reference sequence). This CDR3 reads CASSNEGAADTQYF.

The chain uses TRBV4-3 and TRBJ2-1; TCRdb returns TRBD2, unconfirmable since there is no DNA. CDR3 length equals 17 residues. Germline assignment: CDR1 LGHNA and CDR2 YSLEER. The CDR3 sequence: CASSQSIAGGSGDEQFF.

This sequence joins TRBV2 and TRBJ1-5. Germline V CDR1 and CDR2: SNHLY, FYNNEI. This CDR3 has 13 residues. The CDR3 protein is CASRIRDYQPQHF.

V usage is TRBV4-1 and J usage is TRBJ2-7. The CDR3 contains 15 residues. CDR1 and CDR2 (germline): MGHRA, YSYEKL. The CDR3 loop reads CASSQDQGLFYEQYF.

The V call is TRBV7-2, the J call TRBJ2-7; the TCRdb call, TRBD2, lacks DNA for checking. The germline V gene encodes CDR1 SGHTA and CDR2 FQGNSA. The CDR3 extends over 15 amino acids. CDR3 residues: CASSWWTSGEGEQYF.

The chain has TRBV28 and TRBJ1-4; absent DNA, TCRdb's TRBD1 call cannot be checked. CDR1 is MDHEN and CDR2 is SYDVKM in the germline V gene. The CDR3 runs to 17 residues. The CDR3 loop is CASSPWTGMATNEKLFF.

Measured by frequency, this clonotype is medium-sized. The rearrangement links TRBV10-3 to TRBJ2-5; TCRdb selects TRBD2, and the lack of DNA leaves this call unchecked. Germline lookup yields CDR1 ENHRY and CDR2 SYGVKD. This CDR3 is 16 amino acids long. The CDR3 here is CAISEPGLAGVETQYF.

This sequence joins TRBV19 and TRBJ2-3; the D call from TCRdb, TRBD1, cannot be confirmed without DNA. The CDR3 is 16 residues long. Germline lookup yields CDR1 LNHDA and CDR2 SQIVND (reference sequence). This chain's CDR3 is CASSMSGAASTDTQYF. Variable domain in full (rest from reference TRBV19 and TRBJ2-3): DGGITQSPKYLFRKEGQNVTLSCEQNLNHDAMYWYRQDPGQGLRLIYYSQIVNDFQKGDIAEGYSVSREKKESFPLTVTSAQKNPTAFYLCASSMSGAASTDTQYFGPGTRLTVL.